This T cell receptor beta chain was observed in a study of cytomegalovirus exposure and HLA in healthy donors. Study-wide findings and caveats: The authors enumerated some 170 TCR beta chains as linked to cytomegalovirus. Donors belonging to an Asian-associated ancestry cluster reportedly showed fewer N-insertions in productive TCRs than the 666-donor mean, according to what a later analysis found. A further, later analysis showed that HLA-associated TCR beta chains (compared with equally common others) were more clonally expanded.

Germline V gene data show CDR1 as MDHEN and CDR2 as SYDVKM. The V end lost 8 bases, the J end lost 2 bases, and 18 bases lay between the germline ends. This CDR3 has 15 residues. The PCR was carried out with 60 Vbeta primers and 13 Jbeta primers. Sequencing was performed with immunoSEQ multiplex PCR; in TCRdb, only in-frame clones are kept and a portion is missing. The sample includes about 210,000 clones, about 83% of them seen just once. Concerning this clone: Its antigen is not identified.

This clonotype was sampled from a woman between 50 and 59 years old in good health and CMV-seropositive. The chain has TRBV28 and TRBJ2-5; possibly TRBD1 for D (5 bases). Sequences were obtained from PBMCs. This CDR3 is CASGRNRGRQETQYF. The DNA of the CDR3 is TGTGCCAGCGGTAGGAATAGGGGCCGTCAAGAGACCCAGTACTTC.